This T cell receptor beta chain is drawn from a study of post-analysis software for immune sequencing data. Study-wide points: Among roughly five TRBV segments more frequent in patients than controls were TRBV5-6, TRBV5-1 and TRBV20-1.

Every TCR beta cDNA library bore unique molecular identifiers. TCRdb recomputed calls from the PCR reads with MiXCR, one row per CDR3 protein. The table records 450,000 to 700,000 distinct CDR3 sequences, around 47% of them present only once. The CDR3 is 13 amino acids. Per germline, CDR1 LNHDA and CDR2 SQIVND (reference sequence). Points on this clonotype: Its antigen is as yet unknown. Relative to the germline gene, one junction end is altered; a read error may explain this.

This TCR was recovered from a girl aged 10-17 years with multiple sclerosis. Sample: blood. V and J are TRBV19 and TRBJ2-7, with 11 bases matching TRBD2. The CDR3 loop is CASQLAGDYERYF. The CDR3 coding sequence is TGTGCCAGTCAACTAGCGGGGGACTACGAGCGGTACTTC.